This entry features one T cell receptor beta chain sequence. CDR1 is MNHEY and CDR2 is SMNVEV in the germline V gene (reference sequence). Deletions cut 5 bases from V and 7 bases from J, with 9 bases between. This CDR3 is built from 13 residues. The record originates from a study of multiple sclerosis patients with progressive multifocal leukoencephalopathy. TCRdb's table, derived via immunoSEQ multiplex PCR, lists solely in-frame clones and lacks some. Of tens of thousands of clones listed, roughly 87% are singletons. Regarding time point: time of PML onset. PML in natalizumab-treated patients developed after between roughly 16 and 60 months of natalizumab therapy.

This sequence joins TRBV27 and TRBJ1-6; D is unresolved. The source of this sequence is a human donor with progressive multifocal leukoencephalopathy. The source was PBMCs, collected from a patient treated with natalizumab. The CDR3 DNA reads TGTGCCAGCAGTCGGGTGGGGAATTCACCCCTCCACTTT. Its translation is CASSRVGNSPLHF.